The sample holds one count of the clone carrying this T cell receptor (beta chain). This sample is part of a study of blood T cell repertoires in COVID-19. About the study: The samples span acute and convalescent COVID-19 from the United States, Italy and Spain.

Membership in each cohort depended on participant-reported clinical history. The V and J ends lost 3 bases and 7 bases, in that order; junction bases with no gene match: 6. Germline CDR1 LGHNA, CDR2 YNFKEQ. The CDR3 is made up of 15 amino acids. Methods used by the authors: Amplification of reference gene primers provided the estimated nucleated cell counts. The protocol was immunoSEQ multiplex PCR, while the TCRdb copy is restricted to in-frame clones and leaves out a portion. Clone size and the V and J calls come from that table; the DNA yielded D and trimming. The table shows more than 350,000 clones, with 75% to 90% occurring only once.

The receptor comes from a man between 18 and 35 years old who had recovered from COVID-19. The sequenced sample consisted of PBMCs or T cells enriched from blood (not recorded which). The rearrangement links TRBV4-2 to TRBJ2-2; 9 bases agree with TRBD1. For the CDR3, the DNA is TGTGCCAGCAGCCAGTCGACAGGGGGGAGCGGGGAGCTGTTTTTT. Translated: CASSQSTGGSGELFF.